The clone carrying this TCR beta chain was counted only a few times. The antigen is not known. A second PCR of 7 to 11 cycles used a sample-barcoded 5' primer and a J-beta primer mix. TCRdb itself ran the 5' RACE reads through MiXCR, one entry per CDR3 protein. The table has some 900,000 distinct CDR3 sequences, around 28% seen once; the top ten hold around 15%. The source of the sample is a study of blood T cells in healthy people across ages. Broader study findings: Because sorting was not performed, PBMCs prevented conclusive naive versus antigen-experienced comparison. Per million T cells, the diversity of TCR beta decreased roughly linearly as age advanced.

The V end lost 0 bases, the J end lost 10 bases, and 16 bases lay between the germline ends. The CDR3 has 15 amino acids. The V gene's germline CDR1 is MDHEN and CDR2 SYDVKM. The sequence derives from a woman older than 75 in good health. The chain recombines TRBV28 with TRBJ2-1; TRBD1 is a possible D gene (6 bases). The sequenced material came from blood. The CDR3 reads CASSLWQGSSYEQFF. In DNA, the CDR3 is TGTGCCAGCAGTTTATGGCAGGGGAGCTCCTACGAGCAGTTCTTC. Looking up the rest from reference TRBV28 and TRBJ2-1 gives the full variable domain: DVKVTQSSRYLVKRTGEKVFLECVQDMDHENMFWYRQDPGLGLRLIYFSYDVKMKEKGDIPEGYSVSREKKERFSLILESASTNQTSMYLCASSLWQGSSYEQFFGPGTRLTVL.